This T cell receptor beta chain was profiled in a study of cytotoxic CD8 clonotypes in ibrutinib-treated CLL. Across the study: After a median approximately 12 months on treatment (6 to 36), response samples were drawn. On average, more than 80,000 productive rearrangements and 200,000 to 300,000 productive templates per sample.

The germline V gene has CDR1 DFQATT and CDR2 SNEGSKA (reference sequence). The CDR3 has 11 residues. V was clipped by 5 bases and J by 9 bases, with 13 bases between them. In the case of this clone: The antigen is not known.

The data were produced by immunoSEQ multiplex PCR, yet TCRdb's version contains in-frame clones alone and is incomplete. Found here are over 40,000 clones, 83% of them singletons; the top ten hold around 20%. Overall study results and limits: Clonality increased with ibrutinib response but returned toward baseline at progression. Investigators sampled sustained-remission and progressing patients at differing times.

The sample consisted of PBMCs, taken after 24 months of ibrutinib treatment. The J gene is TRBJ2-5, the V gene TRBV20-1; perhaps TRBD1 as D (7 bases). The sequence derives from a human donor with chronic lymphocytic leukemia. The CDR3 spells CSAYTGEAQYF. The DNA of the CDR3 is TGCAGTGCTTATACAGGGGAGGCCCAGTACTTC.